What follows is one T cell receptor (beta chain) and its context. What antigen it recognizes has not been identified. No base quality information exists; no much larger clone differs at one position. The method was the immunoSEQ multiplex PCR assay. Held by TCRdb, this immuneACCESS table contains in-frame sequences only and omits some clones. Under half of the omission traces to an unresolved V gene where checked; the cause of the rest is unknown. Across this sample there are around 95,000 clones, with roughly 94% seen only once. Clones ranked in the top ten supply about 2% of the sample. The data belong to a study of T cell changes during pregnancy in multiple sclerosis (dated by TCRdb to the late 2010s). For the study in its entirety: The study examined how the T cell repertoire changed over the course of pregnancy in women with multiple sclerosis.

The sample consisted of peripheral blood, taken after pregnancy. This sequence originates from a female donor in good health, enrolled as a control in a pregnancy study.

The DNA sequence is given as TGTGCCAGCAGCAAAGGAGAGGGACAGCCCGAAAACACTGAAGCTTTCTTT. Protein translation: CASSKGEGQPENTEAFF. Recombination joined TRBV21-1 with TRBJ1-1; the table names TRBD1, a call not compared with the DNA. TRBV21-1 corresponds to a pseudogene. The CDR3, from cysteine to phenylalanine, totals 17 residues. Of all the DNA, just the CDR3 is kept, 51 bases in frame from base 1.